The 2 T cell receptor beta chains given below trace back to one sample, sequenced in a study of MAIT cells during Salmonella Paratyphi A infection. Time point denoted: healthy control second sampling, 21 days after first. Flow cytometry identified and sorted MAIT cells as Valpha7.2+ CD161+ T cells. TCRdb independently ran MiXCR on the 5' RACE reads; one entry per CDR3 protein. Among 660 or so distinct CDR3 sequences, approximately 41% were seen once, and the ten largest hold roughly three fifths. The specimen sequenced was MAIT cells from blood. The source is an adult in good health.

A remark on this clonotype: At one end the junction does not follow the germline gene, possibly because of a read error. The chain links TRBV20-1 to TRBJ2-1; tentatively, D is TRBD2 (5 bases). Germline-derived CDR1 and CDR2 are DFQATT and SNEGSKA (reference sequence). The CDR3 has 15 amino acids. As DNA, the CDR3 is TGCAGTGCGACACCGGGAAAAAGAGAAGAAAAGGAGAAGTTATTC. Translating gives CSATPGKREEKEKLF.

V is TRBV11-3 and J is TRBJ1-1; no clear D gene. The V and J ends lost 4 bases and 5 bases respectively, with 8 bases between them. Germline lookup yields CDR1 SGHNT and CDR2 YENEEA. The CDR3 contains 12 residues. The CDR3 DNA sequence: TGTGCCAGCAGCTCCACGGGTACTGAAGCTTTCTTT. As protein: CASSSTGTEAFF.